Following are 5 T cell receptor beta chains from one sample sequenced in a study of T cell changes during pregnancy in multiple sclerosis. Assay: immunoSEQ multiplex PCR; the TCRdb copy retains only in-frame clones and omits some. Of 25,000 to 35,000 clones in the sample, around 89% were seen once. The input for sequencing was CD4+ T cells from peripheral blood mononuclear cells, taken in the third trimester of pregnancy. These receptors all stem from a female donor in good health, enrolled as a control in a pregnancy study.

The V and J genes are TRBV27 and TRBJ2-3; 7 bases map to TRBD1. The CDR3 has 16 residues. Germline lookup yields CDR1 MNHEY and CDR2 SMNVEV (reference sequence). Trimming removed 2 bases from V and 5 bases from J; junction bases left unmatched: 10. The CDR3 region has the DNA TGTGCCAGCAGTTTAGACAGGGTGGGAGTGGGAGATACGCAGTATTTT. This translates into CASSLDRVGVGDTQYF.

The chain links TRBV7-9 to TRBJ1-6; the match to TRBD1 covers 8 bases. From germline, CDR1 is SEHNR and CDR2 FQNEAQ (reference sequence). The trim removed 5 bases at V and 7 bases at J, leaving 1 base unmatched. The CDR3 length is 13 residues. CDR3 loop: CASSGQGNSPLHF. The DNA for the CDR3 is TGTGCCAGCAGCGGACAGGGAAATTCACCCCTCCACTTT.

V gene TRBV29-1 combines with J gene TRBJ2-1; maybe TRBD2 (5 bases). The CDR3 runs to 13 residues. The V end lost 1 base, the J end lost 7 bases, and 11 bases lay between the germline ends. Germline CDR1 SQVTM, CDR2 ANQGSEA. The CDR3: CSVEGSGSNEQFF. For the CDR3, the DNA is TGCAGCGTTGAAGGGAGCGGATCAAATGAGCAGTTCTTC.

This clone is judged medium-sized. The CDR3, as DNA: TGCGCCAGCAGCTTGAACTCGGGGAACACTGAAGCTTTCTTT. It codes for CASSLNSGNTEAFF. The chain recombines TRBV5-1 with TRBJ1-1; D is uncertain. This CDR3 spans 14 amino acids. Germline lookup yields CDR1 SGHRS and CDR2 YFSETQ. V lost 1 base and J lost 1, with 8 bases in between.

The chain has TRBV12-5 and TRBJ1-1; 8 bases fit TRBD1. V trimming: 1 base; J trimming: 6 bases; junction bases outside the gene matches: 7. Per germline, CDR1 LGHNT and CDR2 FRNRAP. There are 15 residues in the CDR3. The CDR3 bases are TGTGCTAGTGGTTTGGGGGACAGGATAGCCCCTGAAGCTTTCTTT. Its translation is CASGLGDRIAPEAFF.